This is a list of T cell receptor beta chains from one sample in a study of T cell changes during pregnancy in multiple sclerosis. TCRdb keeps only in-frame clones here, not all; method: immunoSEQ multiplex PCR. The table records 50,000 to 60,000 clones, roughly nine tenths of them present only once. The material sequenced was CD4+ T cells from peripheral blood mononuclear cells, taken in the first trimester of pregnancy. These receptors originate from a female donor with multiple sclerosis, enrolled in a pregnancy study. The CDR3 runs from the conserved cysteine through the conserved F or W. The order of the fields is CDR3 length, J gene, clone size, D gene, V gene, CDR3 protein, CDR3 DNA. The D gene is left open where the match is weak. Rows may omit the clone size; those that give it use once, few, many or a size class.

>16|TRBJ2-1|.|.|TRBV4-2
CASSQADRSSYNEQFF
TGTGCCAGCAGCCAAGCTGACAGGAGCTCCTACAATGAGCAGTTCTTC
>14|TRBJ1-1|.|TRBD1|TRBV11-2
CASNDRVSGTEAFF
TGTGCCAGCAACGACAGGGTTAGTGGCACTGAAGCTTTCTTT
>11|TRBJ1-1|.|.|TRBV20-1
CSVAPAGGAFF
TGCAGTGTTGCCCCCGCCGGGGGAGCTTTCTTT
>14|TRBJ2-3|.|.|TRBV15
CATRLGVTYATQYF
TGTGCCACTAGGTTGGGCGTTACCTACGCTACGCAGTATTTT
>16|TRBJ1-5|.|TRBD1|TRBV7-2
CASSLHSTGINQPQHF
TGTGCCAGCAGCTTGCATTCGACAGGGATCAATCAGCCCCAGCATTTT
>13|TRBJ1-2|.|TRBD1|TRBV6-1
CASDRGGNYGYTF
TGTGCCAGCGACAGAGGGGGCAACTATGGCTACACCTTC
>15|TRBJ1-1|few|TRBD1|TRBV6-5
CASSYNQGVSTEAFF
TGTGCCAGCAGTTACAATCAGGGGGTGAGCACTGAAGCTTTCTTT
>13|TRBJ1-2|.|.|TRBV18
CASSGTGSNGYTF
TGTGCCAGCTCAGGAACAGGGTCTAATGGCTACACCTTC
>15|TRBJ2-3|once|TRBD2|TRBV5-4
CASSPPERGADTQYF
TGTGCCAGCAGCCCCCCGGAGCGGGGGGCAGATACGCAGTATTTT
>12|TRBJ1-3|.|.|TRBV18
CASSPSGNTIYF
TGTGCCAGCTCCCCTTCTGGAAACACCATATATTTT
>15|TRBJ2-7|.|.|TRBV7-8
CASSLGTSSGYEQYF
TGTGCCAGCAGCTTAGGGACATCATCTGGCTACGAGCAGTACTTC
>14|TRBJ1-2|.|.|TRBV19
CASSMGAVLYGYTF
TGTGCCAGTAGTATGGGGGCGGTTCTCTATGGCTACACCTTC
>17|TRBJ1-3|.|.|TRBV18
CASSPGRTLAHGNTIYF
TGTGCCAGCTCACCTGGCCGGACCCTAGCCCACGGAAACACCATATATTTT
>16|TRBJ1-1|.|TRBD1|TRBV5-6
CASREMDRGWNTEAFF
TGTGCCAGCAGGGAAATGGACAGGGGATGGAACACTGAAGCTTTCTTT
>14|TRBJ2-2|.|TRBD1|TRBV11-3
CASSRQGNTGELFF
TGTGCCAGCAGCCGACAGGGAAACACCGGGGAGCTGTTTTTT
>15|TRBJ2-1|.|.|TRBV5-6
CASSLGTVGGQEQFF
TGTGCCAGCAGCTTGGGGACTGTCGGAGGGCAAGAGCAGTTCTTC
>13|TRBJ2-5|.|.|TRBV13
CARNYPAGGTQYF
TGTGCCAGGAACTACCCGGCGGGTGGGACCCAGTACTTC
>16|TRBJ1-4|.|.|TRBV7-6
CASSLADYDSNEKLFF
TGTGCCAGCAGCTTAGCGGATTATGACAGTAATGAAAAACTGTTTTTT
>15|TRBJ2-5|once|TRBD2|TRBV9
CASSELAGGPETQYF
TGTGCCAGCAGCGAACTAGCGGGGGGGCCGGAGACCCAGTACTTC
>14|TRBJ1-2|.|.|TRBV6-5
CASSYSTGQTGYTF
TGTGCCAGCAGTTACTCGACAGGCCAAACCGGCTACACCTTC
>12|TRBJ2-7|.|.|TRBV11-2
CASSSPFYEQYF
TGTGCCAGCAGCTCCCCTTTCTACGAGCAGTACTTC
>13|TRBJ2-7|.|.|TRBV6-5
CASSYSRRDEQYF
TGTGCCAGCAGTTACTCCCGAAGAGACGAGCAGTACTTC
>15|TRBJ1-5|.|.|TRBV2
CASSPWGGSNQPQHF
TGTGCCAGCAGCCCATGGGGAGGGAGCAATCAGCCCCAGCATTTT
>16|TRBJ1-4|.|.|TRBV4-2
CASSQSRQLTNEKLFF
TGTGCCAGCAGCCAAAGTCGACAGCTAACTAATGAAAAACTGTTTTTT
>17|TRBJ2-3|.|TRBD2|TRBV7-2
CASSLQYGGVNTDTQYF
TGTGCCAGCAGCTTACAGTACGGGGGGGTAAACACAGATACGCAGTATTTT
>14|TRBJ1-6|.|TRBD1|TRBV7-2
CASSSQGDNSPLHF
TGTGCCAGCAGCTCCCAGGGGGACAATTCACCCCTCCACTTT
>13|TRBJ1-2|.|.|TRBV6-5
CASSQGQLNGYTF
TGTGCCAGCAGTCAAGGACAGCTTAACGGCTACACCTTC
>17|TRBJ1-5|.|.|TRBV4-1
CASSPRPRGIGNQPQHF
TGCGCCAGCAGCCCACGGCCGCGCGGTATAGGCAATCAGCCCCAGCATTTT
>13|TRBJ2-2|.|.|TRBV5-6
CASSLESAGELFF
TGTGCCAGCAGCTTGGAGTCAGCCGGGGAGCTGTTTTTT
>14|TRBJ2-3|once|.|TRBV7-2
CASSLTGVTDTQYF
TGTGCCAGCAGCCTCACCGGTGTCACAGATACGCAGTATTTT
>14|TRBJ2-5|.|.|TRBV7-2
CASSLARSGETQYF
TGTGCCAGCAGCTTAGCGCGGAGCGGGGAGACCCAGTACTTC
>14|TRBJ2-3|.|.|TRBV4-3
CASRRDWLSDTQYF
TGCGCCAGCAGGCGGGACTGGCTTTCGGATACGCAGTATTTT
>17|TRBJ2-3|.|TRBD2|TRBV7-2
CASSLVVLAGRTDTQYF
TGTGCCAGCAGCTTAGTGGTGCTAGCGGGGAGAACAGATACGCAGTATTTT
>16|TRBJ2-2|.|TRBD1|TRBV7-9
CASSQRQGGGTGELFF
TGTGCCAGCAGCCAACGACAGGGCGGTGGCACCGGGGAGCTGTTTTTT
>15|TRBJ1-3|.|TRBD1|TRBV6-7
CASSDDRECGNTIYF
TGTGCCAGCAGTGACGACAGGGAATGTGGAAACACCATATATTTT
>14|TRBJ1-2|.|TRBD1|TRBV7-2
CASSRDRSNYGYTF
TGTGCCAGCAGCCGGGACAGATCTAACTATGGCTACACCTTC
>13|TRBJ2-7|.|.|TRBV7-6
CASRKENSYEQYF
TGTGCCAGCAGAAAAGAGAACTCCTACGAGCAGTACTTC
>17|TRBJ2-3|.|TRBD1|TRBV15
CATSTGRDRAHTDTQYF
TGTGCCACCAGCACCGGCCGGGACAGGGCTCACACAGATACGCAGTATTTT